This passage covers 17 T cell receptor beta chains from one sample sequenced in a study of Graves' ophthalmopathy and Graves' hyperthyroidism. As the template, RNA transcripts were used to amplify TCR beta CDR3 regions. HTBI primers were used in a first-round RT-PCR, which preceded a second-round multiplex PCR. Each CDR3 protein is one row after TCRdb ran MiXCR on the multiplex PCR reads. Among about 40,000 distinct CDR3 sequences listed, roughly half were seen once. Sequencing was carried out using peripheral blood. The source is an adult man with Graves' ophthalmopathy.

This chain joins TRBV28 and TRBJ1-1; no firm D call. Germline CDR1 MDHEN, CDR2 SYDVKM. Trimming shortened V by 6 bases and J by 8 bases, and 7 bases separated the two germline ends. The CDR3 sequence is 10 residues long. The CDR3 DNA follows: TGTGCCAGCAGAACACGGGAAGCTTTCTTT. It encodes CASRTREAFF.

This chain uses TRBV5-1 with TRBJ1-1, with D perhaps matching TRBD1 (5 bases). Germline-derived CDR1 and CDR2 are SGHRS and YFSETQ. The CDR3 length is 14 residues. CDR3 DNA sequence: TGCGTTAGCAGCTTGGCGGGGGGAAACACTGAAGCTTTCTTT. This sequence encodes CVSSLAGGNTEAFF.

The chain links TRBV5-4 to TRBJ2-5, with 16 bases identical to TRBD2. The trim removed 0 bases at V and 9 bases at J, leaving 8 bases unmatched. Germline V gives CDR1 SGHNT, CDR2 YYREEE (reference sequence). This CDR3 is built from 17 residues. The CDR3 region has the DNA TGTGCCAGCAGCTTGGGTGGGACTAGCGGGAGGGATTTGGCCCAGTACTTC. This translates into CASSLGGTSGRDLAQYF.

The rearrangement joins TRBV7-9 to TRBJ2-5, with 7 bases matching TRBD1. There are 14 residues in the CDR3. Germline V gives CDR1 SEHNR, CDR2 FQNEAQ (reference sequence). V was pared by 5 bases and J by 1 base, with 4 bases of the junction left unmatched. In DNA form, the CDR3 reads TGTGCCAGCAGCAAACGGACAGGCCAAGAGACCCAGTACTTC. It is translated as CASSKRTGQETQYF.

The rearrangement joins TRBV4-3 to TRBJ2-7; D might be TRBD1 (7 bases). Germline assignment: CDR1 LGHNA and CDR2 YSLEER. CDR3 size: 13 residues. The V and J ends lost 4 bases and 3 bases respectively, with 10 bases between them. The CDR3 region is CASSRGTDYEQYF. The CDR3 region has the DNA TGCGCCAGCAGCCGCGGGACAGACTACGAGCAGTACTTC.

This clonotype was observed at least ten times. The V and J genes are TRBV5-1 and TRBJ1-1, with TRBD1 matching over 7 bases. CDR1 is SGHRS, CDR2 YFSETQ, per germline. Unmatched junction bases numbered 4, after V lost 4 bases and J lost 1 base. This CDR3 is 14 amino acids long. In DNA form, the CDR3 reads TGCGCCAGCAGCAGACAGGGACCGAACACTGAAGCTTTCTTT. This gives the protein CASSRQGPNTEAFF.

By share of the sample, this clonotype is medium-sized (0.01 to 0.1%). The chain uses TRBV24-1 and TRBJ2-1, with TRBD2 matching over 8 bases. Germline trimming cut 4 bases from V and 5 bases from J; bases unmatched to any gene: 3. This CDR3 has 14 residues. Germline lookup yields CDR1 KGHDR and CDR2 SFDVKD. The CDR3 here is CATSDPGLDNEQFF. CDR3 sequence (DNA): TGTGCCACCAGTGACCCGGGACTAGACAATGAGCAGTTCTTC.

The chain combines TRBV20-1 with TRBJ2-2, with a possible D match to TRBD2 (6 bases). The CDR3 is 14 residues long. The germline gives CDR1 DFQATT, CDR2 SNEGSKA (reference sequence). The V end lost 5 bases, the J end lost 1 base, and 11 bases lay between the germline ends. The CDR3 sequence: CSASYGGNTGELFF. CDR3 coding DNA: TGCAGTGCTTCCTACGGGGGGAACACCGGGGAGCTGTTTTTT.

The CDR3 DNA reads as TGTGCCAGCAGTACCCCTCAGAACGCCTCTGGAAACACCATATATTTT. Encoded protein: CASSTPQNASGNTIYF. The genes are TRBV14 and TRBJ1-3; the D is unclear. CDR1 and CDR2 (germline): SGHDN, FVKESK. V was trimmed by 6 bases and J by 0 bases, leaving 15 bases between them. This CDR3 region has 16 residues.

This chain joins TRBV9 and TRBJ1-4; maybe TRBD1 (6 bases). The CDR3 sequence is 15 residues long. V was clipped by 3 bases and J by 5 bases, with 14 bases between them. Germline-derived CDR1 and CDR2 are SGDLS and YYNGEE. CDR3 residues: CASSEGGTLNEKLFF. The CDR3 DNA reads TGTGCCAGCAGCGAGGGCGGGACACTCAATGAAAAACTGTTTTTT.

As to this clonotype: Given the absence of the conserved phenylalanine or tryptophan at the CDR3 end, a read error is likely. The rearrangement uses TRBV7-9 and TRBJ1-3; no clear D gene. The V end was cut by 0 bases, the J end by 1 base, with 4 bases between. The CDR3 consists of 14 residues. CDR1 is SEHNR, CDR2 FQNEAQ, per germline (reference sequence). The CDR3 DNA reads TGTGCCAGCAGCTTAGCAGGGTCTGGAAACACCATATATTCT. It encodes CASSLAGSGNTIYS.

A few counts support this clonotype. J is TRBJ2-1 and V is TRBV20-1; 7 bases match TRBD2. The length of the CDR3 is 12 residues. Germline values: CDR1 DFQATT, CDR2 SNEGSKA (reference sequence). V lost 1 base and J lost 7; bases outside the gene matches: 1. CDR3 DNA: TGCAGTGCTAGAGTCGGGGGGAATGAGCAGTTCTTC. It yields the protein CSARVGGNEQFF.

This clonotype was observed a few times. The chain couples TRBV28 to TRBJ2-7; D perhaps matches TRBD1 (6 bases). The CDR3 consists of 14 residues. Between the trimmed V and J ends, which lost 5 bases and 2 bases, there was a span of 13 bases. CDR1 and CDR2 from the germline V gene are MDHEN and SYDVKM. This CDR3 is CASSPRDIAYEQYF. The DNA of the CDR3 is TGTGCCAGCAGTCCCAGGGACATCGCCTACGAGCAGTACTTC. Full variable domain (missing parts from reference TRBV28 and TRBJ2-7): DVKVTQSSRYLVKRTGEKVFLECVQDMDHENMFWYRQDPGLGLRLIYFSYDVKMKEKGDIPEGYSVSREKKERFSLILESASTNQTSMYLCASSPRDIAYEQYFGPGTRLTVT.

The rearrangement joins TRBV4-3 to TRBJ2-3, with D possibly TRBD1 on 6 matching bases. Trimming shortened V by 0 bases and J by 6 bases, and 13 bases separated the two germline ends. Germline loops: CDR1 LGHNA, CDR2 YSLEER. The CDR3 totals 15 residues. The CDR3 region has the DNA TGCGCCAGCAGCCAAGACCCCAGGGGTTCCGATACGCAGTATTTT. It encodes CASSQDPRGSDTQYF.

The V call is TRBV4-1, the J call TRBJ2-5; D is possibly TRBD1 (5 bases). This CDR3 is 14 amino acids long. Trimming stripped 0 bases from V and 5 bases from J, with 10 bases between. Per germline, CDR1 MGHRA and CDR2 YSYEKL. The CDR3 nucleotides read TGCGCCAGCAGCCAAGAAGGTGGGGCGGAGACCCAGTACTTC. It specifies CASSQEGGAETQYF.

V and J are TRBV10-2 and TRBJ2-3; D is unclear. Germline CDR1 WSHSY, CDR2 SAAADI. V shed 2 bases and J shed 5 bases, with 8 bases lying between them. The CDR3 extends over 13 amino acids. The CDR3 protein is CASSEQGLDTQYF. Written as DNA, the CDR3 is TGCGCCAGCAGTGAGCAAGGGCTAGATACGCAGTATTTT.

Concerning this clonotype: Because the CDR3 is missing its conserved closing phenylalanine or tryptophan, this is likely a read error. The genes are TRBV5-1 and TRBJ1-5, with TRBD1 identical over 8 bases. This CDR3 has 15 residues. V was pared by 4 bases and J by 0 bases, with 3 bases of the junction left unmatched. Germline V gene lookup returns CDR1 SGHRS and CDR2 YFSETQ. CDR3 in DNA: TGCGCCAGCAGCAAACAGGGGGATAGCAATCAGCCCCAGCATTGT. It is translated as CASSKQGDSNQPQHC.